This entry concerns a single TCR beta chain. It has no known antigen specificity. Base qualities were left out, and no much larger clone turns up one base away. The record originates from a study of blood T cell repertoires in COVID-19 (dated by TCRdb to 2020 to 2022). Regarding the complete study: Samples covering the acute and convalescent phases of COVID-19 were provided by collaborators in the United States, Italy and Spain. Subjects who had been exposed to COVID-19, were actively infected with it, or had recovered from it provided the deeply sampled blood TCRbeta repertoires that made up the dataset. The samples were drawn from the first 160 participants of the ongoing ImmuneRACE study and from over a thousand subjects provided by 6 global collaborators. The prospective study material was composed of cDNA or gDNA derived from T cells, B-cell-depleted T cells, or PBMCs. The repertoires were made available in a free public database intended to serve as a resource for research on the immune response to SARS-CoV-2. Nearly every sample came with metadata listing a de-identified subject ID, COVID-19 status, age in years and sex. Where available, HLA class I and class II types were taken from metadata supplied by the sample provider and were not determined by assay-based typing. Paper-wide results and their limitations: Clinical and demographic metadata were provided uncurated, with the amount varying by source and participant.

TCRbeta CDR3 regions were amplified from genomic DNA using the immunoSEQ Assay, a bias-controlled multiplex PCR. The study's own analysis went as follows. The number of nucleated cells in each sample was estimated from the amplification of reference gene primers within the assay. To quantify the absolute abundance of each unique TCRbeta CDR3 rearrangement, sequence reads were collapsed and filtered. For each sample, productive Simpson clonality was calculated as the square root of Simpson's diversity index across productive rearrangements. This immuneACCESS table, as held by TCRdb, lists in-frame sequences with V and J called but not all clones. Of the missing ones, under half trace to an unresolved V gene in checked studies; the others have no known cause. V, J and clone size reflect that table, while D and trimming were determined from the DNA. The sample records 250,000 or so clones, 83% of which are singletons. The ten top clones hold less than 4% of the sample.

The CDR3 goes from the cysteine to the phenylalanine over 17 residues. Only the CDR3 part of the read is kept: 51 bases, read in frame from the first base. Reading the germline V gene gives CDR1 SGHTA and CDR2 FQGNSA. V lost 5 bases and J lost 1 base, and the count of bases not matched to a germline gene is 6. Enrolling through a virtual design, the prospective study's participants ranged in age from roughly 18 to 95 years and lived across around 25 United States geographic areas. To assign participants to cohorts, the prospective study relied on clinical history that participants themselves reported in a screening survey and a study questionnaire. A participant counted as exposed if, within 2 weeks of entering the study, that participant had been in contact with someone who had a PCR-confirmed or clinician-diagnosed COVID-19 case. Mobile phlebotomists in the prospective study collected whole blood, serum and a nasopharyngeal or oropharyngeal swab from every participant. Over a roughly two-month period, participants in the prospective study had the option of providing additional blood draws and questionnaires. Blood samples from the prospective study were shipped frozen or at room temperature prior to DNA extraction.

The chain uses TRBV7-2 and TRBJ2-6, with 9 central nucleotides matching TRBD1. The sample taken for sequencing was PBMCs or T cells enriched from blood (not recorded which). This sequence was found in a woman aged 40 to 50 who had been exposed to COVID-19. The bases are TGTGCCAGCAGCCCGGGACAGGGAGATTCTGGGGCCAACGTCCTGACTTTC. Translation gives CASSPGQGDSGANVLTF.